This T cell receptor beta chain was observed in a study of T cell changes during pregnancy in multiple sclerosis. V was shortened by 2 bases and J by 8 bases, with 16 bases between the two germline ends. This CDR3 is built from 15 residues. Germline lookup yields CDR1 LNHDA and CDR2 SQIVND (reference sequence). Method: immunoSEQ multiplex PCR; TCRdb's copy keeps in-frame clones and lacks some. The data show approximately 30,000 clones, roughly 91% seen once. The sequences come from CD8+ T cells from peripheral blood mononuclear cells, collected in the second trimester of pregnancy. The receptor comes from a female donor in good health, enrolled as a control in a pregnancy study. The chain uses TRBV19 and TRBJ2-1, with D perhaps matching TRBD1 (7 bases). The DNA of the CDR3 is TGTGCCAGTAGTATATTAGGGGGCGGGATGGATGAGCAGTTCTTC. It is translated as CASSILGGGMDEQFF.